The rows below give T cell receptor beta chains drawn from one sample of a study of regulatory T cells in long-lasting Graves disease. Each CDR3 protein gets one entry after TCRdb re-called the multiplex PCR reads with MiXCR. The top ten hold 22% of the sample, which has about 200,000 distinct CDR3 sequences, approximately 16% seen once. Here the sequenced sample was peripheral blood mononuclear cells (PBMCs), taken at new diagnosis, from a patient treated with antithyroid drugs. The receptor set was obtained from a female donor with Graves disease. The CDR3 runs from the conserved cysteine through the conserved F or W. D genes are given only for firm matches. For some rows the clone size is stated as once, few or many, or as a class when expanded; others skip it.

j_call clone_size v_call d_call cdr3_aa cdr3_nt
TRBJ1-5 many TRBV12-3/TRBV12-4 NA CATSARRVGQPQHF TGTGCCACCTCGGCTCGCAGGGTAGGCCAGCCCCAGCATTTT
TRBJ1-6 many TRBV11-3 NA CASSLGGERSPLHF TGTGCCAGCAGCTTAGGAGGGGAGAGATCACCCCTCCACTTT
TRBJ1-5 many TRBV5-5 NA CASSPLGMQPQHF TGTGCCAGCAGCCCCCTGGGGATGCAGCCCCAGCATTTT
TRBJ1-5 many TRBV12-3/TRBV12-4 NA CASSSPYQPQHF TGTGCCAGCAGTTCGCCCTATCAGCCCCAGCATTTT
TRBJ2-3 many TRBV2 NA CASSEGDTQYF TGTGCCAGCAGTGAGGGAGATACGCAGTATTTT
TRBJ2-3 few TRBV24-1 NA CATSDLLWQLSTDTQYF TGTGCCACCAGTGATTTGCTCTGGCAGCTGAGCACAGATACGCAGTATTTT
TRBJ1-3 few TRBV19 TRBD1 CASSTDRVGNTIYF TGTGCCAGTAGTACAGACAGGGTTGGAAACACCATATATTTT
TRBJ2-7 NA TRBV28 NA CASRLQGSYEQYF TGTGCCAGCAGACTCCAGGGTTCCTACGAGCAGTACTTC
TRBJ2-5 many TRBV28 NA CASSLIQGQETQYF TGTGCCAGCAGTTTGATCCAGGGGCAAGAGACCCAGTACTTC
TRBJ1-2 NA TRBV12-3/TRBV12-4 NA CASSPMTADGYTF TGTGCCAGCAGCCCCATGACCGCGGATGGCTACACCTTC
TRBJ2-7 many TRBV2 NA CASSGGADNAYEQYF TGTGCCAGCAGTGGAGGGGCGGATAACGCCTACGAGCAGTACTTC
TRBJ1-4 many TRBV5-1 TRBD1 CASSFQGAYATNEKLFF TGCGCCAGCAGCTTCCAGGGGGCGTACGCAACTAATGAAAAACTGTTTTTT
TRBJ2-3 medium-sized TRBV7-9 TRBD2 CASSATSGRADTQYF TGTGCCAGCAGCGCTACTAGCGGGAGGGCAGATACGCAGTATTTT
TRBJ2-7 NA TRBV7-8 TRBD2 CASSSFAGGDSHEQYF TGTGCCAGCAGCTCCTTCGCGGGGGGCGACTCCCACGAGCAGTACTTC
TRBJ2-1 many TRBV12-3/TRBV12-4 TRBD2 CASSWTSGRIYNEQFF TGTGCCAGCAGTTGGACTAGCGGGAGGATCTACAATGAGCAGTTCTTC